Listed here are 3 T cell receptor beta chains from one sample, sequenced in a study of T-cell reconstitution after alpha-beta-depleted transplantation in children. Researchers prepared the TCRbeta library using unique molecular identifiers, the study reports. TCRdb fed the PCR reads into MiXCR, producing one record per CDR3 protein. The table has about a million distinct CDR3 sequences, less than 30% seen once. The sample consisted of PBMCs, mostly from graft donor cells, taken 360 days after TCRalphabeta/CD19-depleted stem cell transplant. These receptor sequences come from a boy under three years old who had a stem cell transplant for SCID, so the T cells may come from the graft donor.

This clonotype appeared a few times. The chain combines TRBV20-1 with TRBJ2-7; the D is unclear. CDR3 size: 13 residues. Germline assignment: CDR1 DFQATT and CDR2 SNEGSKA (reference sequence). V lost 1 base and J 3 bases, leaving 10 bases between the germline ends. CDR3 sequence reads: CSARGPALYEQYF. The CDR3 DNA sequence: TGCAGTGCTAGAGGTCCAGCGCTCTACGAGCAGTACTTC.

The chain has TRBV6-5 and TRBJ2-2; D gene unclear. This CDR3 contains 13 residues. Per the germline V gene, CDR1 is MNHEY and CDR2 is SVGAGI. With 0 bases removed from V and 7 bases from J, the gap between germline ends came to 6 bases. The CDR3 is CASSYSNNGELFF. DNA of the CDR3: TGTGCCAGCAGTTACTCGAATAACGGGGAGCTGTTTTTT.

The chain links TRBV5-1 to TRBJ2-7; D gene ambiguous. Trimming cost V 2 bases and J 1 base, with 13 bases left between them. Germline V gene lookup returns CDR1 SGHRS and CDR2 YFSETQ. CDR3 size: 15 residues. DNA of the CDR3: TGCGCCAGCAGCTTTCAACCGACAAAATCCTACGAGCAGTACTTC. Amino acids: CASSFQPTKSYEQYF.